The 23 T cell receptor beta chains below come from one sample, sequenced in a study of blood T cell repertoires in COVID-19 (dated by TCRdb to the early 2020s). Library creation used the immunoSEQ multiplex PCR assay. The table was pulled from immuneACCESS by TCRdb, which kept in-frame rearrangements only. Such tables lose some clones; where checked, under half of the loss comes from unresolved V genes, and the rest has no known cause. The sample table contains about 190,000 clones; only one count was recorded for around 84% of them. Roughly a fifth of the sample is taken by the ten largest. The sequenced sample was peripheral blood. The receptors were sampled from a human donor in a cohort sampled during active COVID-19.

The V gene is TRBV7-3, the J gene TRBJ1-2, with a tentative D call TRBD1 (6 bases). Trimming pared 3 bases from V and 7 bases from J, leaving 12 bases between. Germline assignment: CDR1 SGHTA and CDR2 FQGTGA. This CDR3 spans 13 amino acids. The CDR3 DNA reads TGTGCCAGCAGCTTCCCTGGACAGAGTGGCTACACCTTC. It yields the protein CASSFPGQSGYTF.

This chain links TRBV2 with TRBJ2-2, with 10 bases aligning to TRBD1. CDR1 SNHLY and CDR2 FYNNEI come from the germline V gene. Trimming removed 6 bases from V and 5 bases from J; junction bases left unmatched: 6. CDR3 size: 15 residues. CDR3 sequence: CASRRDRGGTGELFF. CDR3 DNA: TGTGCCAGCAGAAGGGACAGGGGAGGAACCGGGGAGCTGTTTTTT.

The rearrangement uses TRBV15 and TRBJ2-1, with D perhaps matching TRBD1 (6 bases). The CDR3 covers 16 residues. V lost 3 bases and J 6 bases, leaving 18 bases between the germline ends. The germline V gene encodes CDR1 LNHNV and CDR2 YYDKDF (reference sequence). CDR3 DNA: TGTGCCACCAGCAGCAGGGGCCCACGGCTGGGCAATGAGCAGTTCTTC. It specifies CATSSRGPRLGNEQFF.

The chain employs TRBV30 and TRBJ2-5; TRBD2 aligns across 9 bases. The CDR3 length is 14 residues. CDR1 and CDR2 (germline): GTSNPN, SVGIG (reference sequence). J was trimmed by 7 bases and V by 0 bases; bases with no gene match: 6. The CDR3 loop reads CAWSVAGGQRTQYF. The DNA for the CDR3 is TGTGCCTGGAGTGTAGCGGGGGGCCAACGGACCCAGTACTTC.

The CDR3: CASSRGHTQYF. CDR3 coding DNA: TGTGCCAGCAGCCGAGGTCATACGCAGTATTTT. The chain carries TRBV28 and TRBJ2-3; no clear D. Trimming took off 6 bases at V and 7 bases at J, with 8 bases between the two ends. Per the germline V gene, CDR1 is MDHEN and CDR2 is SYDVKM. The CDR3 extends over 11 amino acids.

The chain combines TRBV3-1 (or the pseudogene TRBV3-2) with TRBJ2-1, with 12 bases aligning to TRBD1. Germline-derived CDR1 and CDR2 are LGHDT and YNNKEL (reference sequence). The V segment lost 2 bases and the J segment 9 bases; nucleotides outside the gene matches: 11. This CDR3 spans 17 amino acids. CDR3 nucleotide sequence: TGTGCCAGCAGCCAAAGGGAAATGGGACAGGGGGCATTTGAGCAGTTCTTC. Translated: CASSQREMGQGAFEQFF.

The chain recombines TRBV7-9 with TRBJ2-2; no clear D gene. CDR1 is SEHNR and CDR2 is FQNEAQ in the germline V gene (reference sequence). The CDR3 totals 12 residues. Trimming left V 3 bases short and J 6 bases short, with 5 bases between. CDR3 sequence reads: CASSFSAGELFF. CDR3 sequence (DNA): TGTGCCAGCAGCTTTTCGGCCGGGGAGCTGTTTTTT.

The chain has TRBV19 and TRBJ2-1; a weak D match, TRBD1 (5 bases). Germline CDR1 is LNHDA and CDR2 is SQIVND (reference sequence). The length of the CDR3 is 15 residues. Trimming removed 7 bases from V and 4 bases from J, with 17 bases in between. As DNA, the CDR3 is TGTGCCAGTACCGCCACAGGTTTCGTGTACAATGAGCAGTTCTTC. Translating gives CASTATGFVYNEQFF.

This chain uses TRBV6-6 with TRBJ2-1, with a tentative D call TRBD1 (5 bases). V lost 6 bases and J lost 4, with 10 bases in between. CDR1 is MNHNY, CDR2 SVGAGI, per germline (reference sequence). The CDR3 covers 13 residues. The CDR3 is CASRVAGYNEQFF. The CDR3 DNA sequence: TGTGCCAGCAGGGTGGCAGGGTACAATGAGCAGTTCTTC.

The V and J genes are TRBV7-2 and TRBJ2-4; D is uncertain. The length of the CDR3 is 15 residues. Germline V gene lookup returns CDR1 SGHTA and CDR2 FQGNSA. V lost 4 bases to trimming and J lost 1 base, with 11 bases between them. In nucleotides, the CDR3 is TGTGCCAGCAGCTCCAACCCTCGGGCCAAAAACATTCAGTACTTC. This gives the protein CASSSNPRAKNIQYF.

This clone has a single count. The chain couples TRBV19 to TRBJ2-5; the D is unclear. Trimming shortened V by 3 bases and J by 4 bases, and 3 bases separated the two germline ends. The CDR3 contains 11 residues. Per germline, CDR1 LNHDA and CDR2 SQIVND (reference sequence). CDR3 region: CASSISETQYF. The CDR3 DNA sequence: TGTGCCAGTAGTATCTCAGAGACCCAGTACTTC.

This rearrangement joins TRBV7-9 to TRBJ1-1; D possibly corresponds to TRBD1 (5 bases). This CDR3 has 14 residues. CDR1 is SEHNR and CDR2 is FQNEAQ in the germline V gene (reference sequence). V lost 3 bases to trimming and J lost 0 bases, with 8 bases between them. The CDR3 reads CASSLGGMNTEAFF. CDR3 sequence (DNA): TGTGCCAGCAGCTTGGGGGGAATGAACACTGAAGCTTTCTTT.

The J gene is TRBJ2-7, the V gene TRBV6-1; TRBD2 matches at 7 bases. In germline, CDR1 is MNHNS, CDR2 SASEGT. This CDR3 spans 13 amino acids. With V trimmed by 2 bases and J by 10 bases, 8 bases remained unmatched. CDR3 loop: CASSEWEGRLQYF. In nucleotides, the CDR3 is TGTGCCAGCAGTGAATGGGAGGGTCGTTTACAGTACTTC.

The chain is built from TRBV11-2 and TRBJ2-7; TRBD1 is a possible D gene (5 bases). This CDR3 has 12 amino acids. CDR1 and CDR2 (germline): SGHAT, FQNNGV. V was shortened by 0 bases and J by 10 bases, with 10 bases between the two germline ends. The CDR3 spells CASSLDVGEQYV. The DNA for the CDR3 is TGTGCCAGCAGCTTAGATGTAGGGGAACAGTACGTC.

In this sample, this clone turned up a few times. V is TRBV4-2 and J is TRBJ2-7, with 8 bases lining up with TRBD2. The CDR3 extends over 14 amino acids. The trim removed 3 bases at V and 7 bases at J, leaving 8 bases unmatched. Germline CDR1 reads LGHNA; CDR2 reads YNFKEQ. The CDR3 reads CASSQLSTGGEQYF. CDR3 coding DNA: TGTGCCAGCAGCCAGCTCTCGACGGGAGGGGAGCAGTACTTC.

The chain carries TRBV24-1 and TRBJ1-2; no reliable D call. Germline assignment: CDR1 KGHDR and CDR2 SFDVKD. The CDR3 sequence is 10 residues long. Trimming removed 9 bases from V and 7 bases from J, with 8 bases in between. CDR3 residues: CATPEFGYTF. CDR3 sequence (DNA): TGTGCCACCCCCGAGTTTGGCTACACCTTC.

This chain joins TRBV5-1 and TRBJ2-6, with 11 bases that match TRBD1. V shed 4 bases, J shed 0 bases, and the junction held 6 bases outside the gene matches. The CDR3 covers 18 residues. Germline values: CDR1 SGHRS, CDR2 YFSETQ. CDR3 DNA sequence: TGCGCCAGCAGCCATGGGACAGGGGGTAGCTCTGGGGCCAACGTCCTGACTTTC. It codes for CASSHGTGGSSGANVLTF.

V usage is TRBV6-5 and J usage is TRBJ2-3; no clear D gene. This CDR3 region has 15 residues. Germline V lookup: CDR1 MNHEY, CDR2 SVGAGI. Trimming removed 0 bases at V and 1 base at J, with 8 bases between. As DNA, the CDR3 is TGTGCCAGCAGTTACTCAACGCAGGGCACAGATACGCAGTATTTT. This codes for CASSYSTQGTDTQYF.

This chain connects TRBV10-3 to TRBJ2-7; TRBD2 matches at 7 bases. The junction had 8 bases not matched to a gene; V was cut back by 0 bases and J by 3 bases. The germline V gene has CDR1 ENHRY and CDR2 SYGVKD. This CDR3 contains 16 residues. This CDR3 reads CAISESSSGNIYEQYF. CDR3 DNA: TGTGCCATCAGTGAGTCATCAAGCGGGAACATCTACGAGCAGTACTTC.

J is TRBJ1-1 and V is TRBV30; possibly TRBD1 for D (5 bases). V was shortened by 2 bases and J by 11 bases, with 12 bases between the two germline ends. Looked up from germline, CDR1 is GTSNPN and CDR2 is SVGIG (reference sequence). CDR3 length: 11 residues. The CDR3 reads CAWSPRVTAFF. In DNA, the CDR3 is TGTGCCTGGAGTCCCAGGGTGACGGCTTTCTTT.

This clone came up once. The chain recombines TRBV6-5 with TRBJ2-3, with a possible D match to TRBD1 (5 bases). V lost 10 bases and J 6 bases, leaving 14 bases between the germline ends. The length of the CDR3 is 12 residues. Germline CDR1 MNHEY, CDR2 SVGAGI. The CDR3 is CATRTPRDTQYF. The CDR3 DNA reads TGTGCCACCCGGACACCCCGGGATACGCAGTATTTT.

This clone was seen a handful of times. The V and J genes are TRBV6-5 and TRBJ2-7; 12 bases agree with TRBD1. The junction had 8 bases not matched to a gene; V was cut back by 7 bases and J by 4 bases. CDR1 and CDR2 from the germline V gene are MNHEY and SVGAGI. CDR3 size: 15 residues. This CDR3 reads CASTTGTGGLYEQYF. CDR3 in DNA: TGTGCCAGCACCACGGGGACAGGGGGCTTGTACGAGCAGTACTTC.

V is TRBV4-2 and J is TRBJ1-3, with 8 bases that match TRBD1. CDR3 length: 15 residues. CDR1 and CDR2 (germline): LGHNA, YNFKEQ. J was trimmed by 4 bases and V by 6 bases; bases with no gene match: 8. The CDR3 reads CASRPDRGRGNTIYF. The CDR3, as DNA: TGTGCCAGCAGACCCGACAGGGGTAGGGGAAACACCATATATTTT.